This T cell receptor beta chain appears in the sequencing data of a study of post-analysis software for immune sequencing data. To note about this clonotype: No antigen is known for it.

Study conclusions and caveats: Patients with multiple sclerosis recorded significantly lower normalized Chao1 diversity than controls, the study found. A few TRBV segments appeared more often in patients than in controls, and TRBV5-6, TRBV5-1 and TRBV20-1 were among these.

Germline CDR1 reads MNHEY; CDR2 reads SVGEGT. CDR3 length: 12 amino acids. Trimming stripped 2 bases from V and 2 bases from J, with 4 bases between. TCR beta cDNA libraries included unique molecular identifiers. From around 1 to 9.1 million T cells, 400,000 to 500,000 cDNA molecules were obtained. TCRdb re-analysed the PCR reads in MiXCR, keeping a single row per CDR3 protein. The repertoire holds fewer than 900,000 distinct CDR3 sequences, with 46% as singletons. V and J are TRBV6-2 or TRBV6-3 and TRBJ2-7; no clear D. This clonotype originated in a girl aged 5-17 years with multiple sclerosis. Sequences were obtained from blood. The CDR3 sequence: CASSYEAYEQYF. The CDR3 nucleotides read TGTGCCAGCAGTTACGAGGCCTACGAGCAGTACTTC.